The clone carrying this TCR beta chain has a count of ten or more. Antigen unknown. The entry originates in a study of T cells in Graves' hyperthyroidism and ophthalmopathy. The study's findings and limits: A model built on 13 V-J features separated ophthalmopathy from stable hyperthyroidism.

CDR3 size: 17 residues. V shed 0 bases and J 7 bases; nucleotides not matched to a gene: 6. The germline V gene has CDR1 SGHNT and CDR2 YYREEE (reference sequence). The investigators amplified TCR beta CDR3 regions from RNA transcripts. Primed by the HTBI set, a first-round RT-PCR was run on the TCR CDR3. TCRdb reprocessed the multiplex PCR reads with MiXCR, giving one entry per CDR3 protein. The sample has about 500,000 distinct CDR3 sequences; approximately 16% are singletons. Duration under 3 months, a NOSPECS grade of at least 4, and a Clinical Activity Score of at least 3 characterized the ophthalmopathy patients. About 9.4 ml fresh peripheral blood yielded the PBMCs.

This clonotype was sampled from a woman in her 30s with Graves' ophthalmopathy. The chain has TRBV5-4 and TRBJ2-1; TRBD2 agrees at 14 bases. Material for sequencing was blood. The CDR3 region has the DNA TGTGCCAGCAGCTTGGAGACTAGCGGGAGGGCCAGGAATGAGCAGTTCTTC. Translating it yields CASSLETSGRARNEQFF.